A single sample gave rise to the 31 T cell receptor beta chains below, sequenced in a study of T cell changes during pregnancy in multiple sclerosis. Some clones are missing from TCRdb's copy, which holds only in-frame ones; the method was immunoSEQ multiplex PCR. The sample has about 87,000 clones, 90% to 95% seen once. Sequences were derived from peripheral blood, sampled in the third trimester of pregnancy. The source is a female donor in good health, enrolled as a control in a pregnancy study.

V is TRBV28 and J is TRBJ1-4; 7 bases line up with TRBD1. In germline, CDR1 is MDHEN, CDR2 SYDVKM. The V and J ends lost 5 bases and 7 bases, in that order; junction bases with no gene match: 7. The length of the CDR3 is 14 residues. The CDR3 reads CASSVRQGSEKLFF. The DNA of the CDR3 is TGTGCCAGCAGTGTCAGACAGGGTTCTGAAAAACTGTTTTTT.

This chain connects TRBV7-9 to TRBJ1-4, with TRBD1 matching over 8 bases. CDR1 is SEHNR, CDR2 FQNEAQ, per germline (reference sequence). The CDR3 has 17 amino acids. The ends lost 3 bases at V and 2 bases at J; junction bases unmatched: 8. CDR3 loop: CASSFGQGGITNEKLFF. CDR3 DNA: TGTGCCAGCAGCTTTGGACAGGGAGGGATTACTAATGAAAAACTGTTTTTT.

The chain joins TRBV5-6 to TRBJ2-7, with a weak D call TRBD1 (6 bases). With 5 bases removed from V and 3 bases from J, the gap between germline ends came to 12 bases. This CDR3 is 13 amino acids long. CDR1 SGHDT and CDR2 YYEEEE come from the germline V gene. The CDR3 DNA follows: TGTGCCAGCAGGGAAACAGGGAGCTACGAGCAGTACTTC. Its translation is CASRETGSYEQYF. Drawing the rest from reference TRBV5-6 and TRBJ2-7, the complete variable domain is DAGVTQSPTHLIKTRGQQVTLRCSPKSGHDTVSWYQQALGQGPQFIFQYYEEEERQRGNFPDRFSGHQFPNYSSELNVNALLLGDSALYLCASRETGSYEQYFGPGTRLTVT.

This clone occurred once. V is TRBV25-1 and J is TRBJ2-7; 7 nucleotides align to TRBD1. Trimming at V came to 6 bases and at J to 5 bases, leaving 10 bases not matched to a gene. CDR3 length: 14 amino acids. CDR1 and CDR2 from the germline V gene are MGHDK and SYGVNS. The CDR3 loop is CASSGTAPYHEQYF. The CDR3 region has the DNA TGTGCCAGCAGCGGGACAGCCCCATACCACGAGCAGTACTTC.

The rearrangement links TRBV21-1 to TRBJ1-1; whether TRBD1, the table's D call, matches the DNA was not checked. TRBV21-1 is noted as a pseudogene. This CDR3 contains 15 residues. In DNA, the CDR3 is TGTGCCAGCAGCACCCCGGACAATATGAACACTGAAGCTTTCTTT. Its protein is CASSTPDNMNTEAFF.

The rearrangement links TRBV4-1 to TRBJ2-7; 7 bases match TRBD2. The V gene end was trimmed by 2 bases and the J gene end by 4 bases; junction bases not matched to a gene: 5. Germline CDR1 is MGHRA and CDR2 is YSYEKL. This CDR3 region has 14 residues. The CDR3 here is CASSQTSGNYEQYF. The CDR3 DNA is TGCGCCAGCAGCCAAACGAGCGGGAATTACGAGCAGTACTTC.

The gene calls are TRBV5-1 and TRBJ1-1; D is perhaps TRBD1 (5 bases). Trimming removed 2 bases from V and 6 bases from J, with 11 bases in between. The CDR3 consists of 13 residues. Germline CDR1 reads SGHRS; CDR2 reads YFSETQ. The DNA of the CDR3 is TGCGCCAGCAGCTTAACGGGGGGAGCTGAAGCTTTCTTT. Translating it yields CASSLTGGAEAFF. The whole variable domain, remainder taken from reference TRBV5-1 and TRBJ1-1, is KAGVTQTPRYLIKTRGQQVTLSCSPISGHRSVSWYQQTPGQGLQFLFEYFSETQRNKGNFPGRFSGRQFSNSRSEMNVSTLELGDSALYLCASSLTGGAEAFFGQGTRLTVV.

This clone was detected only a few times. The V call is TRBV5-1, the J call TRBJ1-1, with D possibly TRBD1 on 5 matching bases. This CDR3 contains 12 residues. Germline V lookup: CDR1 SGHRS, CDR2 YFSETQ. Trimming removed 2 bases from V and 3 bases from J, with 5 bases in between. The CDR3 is CASSLGDTEAFF. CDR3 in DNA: TGCGCCAGCAGCTTAGGGGACACTGAAGCTTTCTTT. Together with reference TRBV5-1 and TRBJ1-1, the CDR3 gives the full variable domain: KAGVTQTPRYLIKTRGQQVTLSCSPISGHRSVSWYQQTPGQGLQFLFEYFSETQRNKGNFPGRFSGRQFSNSRSEMNVSTLELGDSALYLCASSLGDTEAFFGQGTRLTVV.

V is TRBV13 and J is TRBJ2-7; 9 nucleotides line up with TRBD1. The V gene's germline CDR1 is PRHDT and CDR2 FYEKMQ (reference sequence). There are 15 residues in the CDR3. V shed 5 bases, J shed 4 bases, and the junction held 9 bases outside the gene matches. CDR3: CASSPDRGERYEQYF. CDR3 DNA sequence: TGTGCCAGCAGCCCGGACAGGGGCGAAAGGTACGAGCAGTACTTC.

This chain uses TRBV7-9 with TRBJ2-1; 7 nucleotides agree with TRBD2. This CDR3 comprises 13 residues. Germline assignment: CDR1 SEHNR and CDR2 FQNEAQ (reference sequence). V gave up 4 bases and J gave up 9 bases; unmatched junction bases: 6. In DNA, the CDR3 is TGTGCCAGCAGCTACGAGAAGCGGGGTGAGCAGTTCTTC. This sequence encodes CASSYEKRGEQFF.

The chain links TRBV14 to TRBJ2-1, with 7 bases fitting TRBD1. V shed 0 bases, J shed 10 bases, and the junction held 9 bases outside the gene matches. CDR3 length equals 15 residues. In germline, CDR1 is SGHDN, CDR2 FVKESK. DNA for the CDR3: TGTGCCAGCAGCCAAGACGGCCAGGGGGAACGGGAGCAGTTCTTC. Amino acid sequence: CASSQDGQGEREQFF.

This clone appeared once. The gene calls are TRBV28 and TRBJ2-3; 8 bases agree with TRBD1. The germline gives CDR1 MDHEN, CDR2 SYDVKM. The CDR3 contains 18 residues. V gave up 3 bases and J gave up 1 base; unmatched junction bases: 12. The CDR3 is CASSFLAHTGGGTDTQYF. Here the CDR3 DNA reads TGTGCCAGCAGTTTTTTGGCCCACACAGGGGGTGGCACAGATACGCAGTATTTT.

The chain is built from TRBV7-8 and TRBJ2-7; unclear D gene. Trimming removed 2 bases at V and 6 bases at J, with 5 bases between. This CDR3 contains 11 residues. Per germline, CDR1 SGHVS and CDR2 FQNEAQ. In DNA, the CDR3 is TGTGCCAGCAGCTTAACGGGCGAGCAGTACTTC. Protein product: CASSLTGEQYF.

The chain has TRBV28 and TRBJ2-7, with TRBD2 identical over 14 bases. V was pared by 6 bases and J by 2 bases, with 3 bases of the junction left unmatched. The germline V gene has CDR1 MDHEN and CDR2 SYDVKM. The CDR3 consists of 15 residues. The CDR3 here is CASSWTSGGTYEQYF. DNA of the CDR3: TGTGCCAGCAGCTGGACTAGCGGGGGGACCTACGAGCAGTACTTC.

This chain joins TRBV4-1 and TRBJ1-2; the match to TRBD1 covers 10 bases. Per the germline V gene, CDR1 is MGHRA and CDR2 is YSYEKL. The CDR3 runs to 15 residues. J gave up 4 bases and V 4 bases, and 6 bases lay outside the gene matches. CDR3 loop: CASSPTGGAGYGYTF. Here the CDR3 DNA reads TGCGCCAGCAGCCCGACAGGGGGCGCGGGCTATGGCTACACCTTC.

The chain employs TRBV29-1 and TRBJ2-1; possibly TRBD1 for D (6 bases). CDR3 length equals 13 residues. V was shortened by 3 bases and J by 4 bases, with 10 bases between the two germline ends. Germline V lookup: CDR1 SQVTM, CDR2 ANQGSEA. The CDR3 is CSVEGAGYNEQFF. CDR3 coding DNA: TGCAGCGTTGAGGGGGCAGGGTACAATGAGCAGTTCTTC.

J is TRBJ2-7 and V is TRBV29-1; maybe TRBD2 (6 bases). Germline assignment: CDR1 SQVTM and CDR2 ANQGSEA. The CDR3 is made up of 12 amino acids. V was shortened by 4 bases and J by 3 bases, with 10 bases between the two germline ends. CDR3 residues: CSVGLSGYEQYF. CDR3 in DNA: TGCAGCGTTGGACTTAGCGGCTACGAGCAGTACTTC.

The CDR3 sequence is CASSLSASGGNNEQFF. CDR3 in DNA: TGTGCCAGCAGCTTAAGCGCTAGCGGGGGGAACAATGAGCAGTTCTTC. The chain uses TRBV11-2 and TRBJ2-1; TRBD2 matches 11 bases. From germline, CDR1 is SGHAT and CDR2 FQNNGV. The CDR3 runs 16 residues. Trimming at V came to 2 bases and at J to 5 bases, leaving 5 bases not matched to a gene.

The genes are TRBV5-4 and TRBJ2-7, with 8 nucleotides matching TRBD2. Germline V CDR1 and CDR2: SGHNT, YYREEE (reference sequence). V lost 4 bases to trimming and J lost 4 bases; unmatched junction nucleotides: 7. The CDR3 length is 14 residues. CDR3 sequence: CASSPGRAEYEQYF. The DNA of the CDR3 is TGTGCCAGCAGCCCCGGGAGGGCGGAGTACGAGCAGTACTTC.

The CDR3 sequence: CASSPLRGSYGNEQFF. The CDR3 DNA follows: TGTGCCAGCAGCCCCCTGAGGGGGAGTTATGGGAATGAGCAGTTCTTC. This chain uses TRBV7-6 with TRBJ2-1; a possible D gene is TRBD1 (6 bases). This CDR3 has 16 amino acids. Germline loops: CDR1 SGHVS, CDR2 FNYEAQ. V was shortened by 5 bases and J by 7 bases, with 21 bases between the two germline ends. Drawing the rest from reference TRBV7-6 and TRBJ2-1, the complete variable domain is GAGVSQSPRYKVTKRGQDVALRCDPISGHVSLYWYRQALGQGPEFLTYFNYEAQQDKSGLPNDRFSAERPEGSISTLTIQRTEQRDSAMYRCASSPLRGSYGNEQFFGPGTRLTVL.

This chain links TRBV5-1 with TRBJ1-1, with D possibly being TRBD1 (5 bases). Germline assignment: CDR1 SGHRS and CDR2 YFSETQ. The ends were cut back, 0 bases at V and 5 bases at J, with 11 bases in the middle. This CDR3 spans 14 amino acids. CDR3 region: CASSLAGGGTEAFF. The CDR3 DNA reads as TGCGCCAGCAGCTTGGCTGGGGGGGGTACTGAAGCTTTCTTT.

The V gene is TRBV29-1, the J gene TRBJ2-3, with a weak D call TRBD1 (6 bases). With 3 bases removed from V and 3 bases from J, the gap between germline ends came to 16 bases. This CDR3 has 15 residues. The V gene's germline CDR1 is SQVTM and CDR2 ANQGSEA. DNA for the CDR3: TGCAGCGTTGATTACCGGGACATCGAAACAGATACGCAGTATTTT. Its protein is CSVDYRDIETDTQYF.

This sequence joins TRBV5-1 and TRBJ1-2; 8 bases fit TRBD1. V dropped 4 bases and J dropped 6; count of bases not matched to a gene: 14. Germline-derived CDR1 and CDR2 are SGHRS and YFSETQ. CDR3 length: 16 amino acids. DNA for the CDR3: TGCGCCAGCAGCACTGGCCTGGACAGGGCAGTGGATGGCTACACCTTC. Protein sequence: CASSTGLDRAVDGYTF.

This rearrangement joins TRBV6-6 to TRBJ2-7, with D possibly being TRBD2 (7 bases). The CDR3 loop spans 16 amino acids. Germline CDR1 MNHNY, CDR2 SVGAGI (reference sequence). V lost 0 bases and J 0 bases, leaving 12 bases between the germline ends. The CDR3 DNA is TGTGCCAGCAGTTACTCTGCGGGGGCGAGCTCCTACGAGCAGTACTTC. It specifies CASSYSAGASSYEQYF.

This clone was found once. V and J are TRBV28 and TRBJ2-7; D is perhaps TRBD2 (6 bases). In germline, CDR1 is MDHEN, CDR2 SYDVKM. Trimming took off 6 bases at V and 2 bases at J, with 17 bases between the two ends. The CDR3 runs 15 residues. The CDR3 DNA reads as TGTGCCAGCAGGCGTTCTAGCGCCTATACCTACGAGCAGTACTTC. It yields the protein CASRRSSAYTYEQYF.

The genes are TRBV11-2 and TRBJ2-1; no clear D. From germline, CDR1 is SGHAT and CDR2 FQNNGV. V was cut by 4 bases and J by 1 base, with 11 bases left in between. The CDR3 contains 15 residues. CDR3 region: CASSSLGTSYNEQFF. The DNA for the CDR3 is TGTGCCAGCAGCTCCCTGGGCACATCCTACAATGAGCAGTTCTTC.

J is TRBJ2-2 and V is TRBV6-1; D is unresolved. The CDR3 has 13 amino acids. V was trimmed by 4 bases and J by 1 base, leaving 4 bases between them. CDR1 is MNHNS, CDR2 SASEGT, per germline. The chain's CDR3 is CASSVENTGELFF. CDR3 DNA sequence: TGTGCCAGCAGTGTAGAGAACACCGGGGAGCTGTTTTTT.

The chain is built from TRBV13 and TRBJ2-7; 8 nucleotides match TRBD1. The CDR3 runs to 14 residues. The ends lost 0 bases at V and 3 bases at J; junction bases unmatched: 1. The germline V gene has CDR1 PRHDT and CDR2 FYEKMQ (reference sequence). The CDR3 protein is CASSLGQGDYEQYF. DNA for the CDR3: TGTGCCAGCAGCTTAGGACAGGGGGACTACGAGCAGTACTTC.

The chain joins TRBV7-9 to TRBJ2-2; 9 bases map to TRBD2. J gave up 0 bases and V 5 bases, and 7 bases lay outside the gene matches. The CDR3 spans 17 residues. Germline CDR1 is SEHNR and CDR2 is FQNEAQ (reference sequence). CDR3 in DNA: TGTGCCAGCAGCCCCCGCGGGACTAGCACGAACACCGGGGAGCTGTTTTTT. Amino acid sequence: CASSPRGTSTNTGELFF.

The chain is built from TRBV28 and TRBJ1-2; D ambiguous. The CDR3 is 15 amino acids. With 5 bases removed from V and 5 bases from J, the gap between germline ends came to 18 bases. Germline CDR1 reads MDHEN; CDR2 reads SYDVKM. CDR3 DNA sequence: TGTGCCAGCAGTATTACAGCAGTAGAGTGGTATGGCTACACCTTC. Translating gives CASSITAVEWYGYTF.

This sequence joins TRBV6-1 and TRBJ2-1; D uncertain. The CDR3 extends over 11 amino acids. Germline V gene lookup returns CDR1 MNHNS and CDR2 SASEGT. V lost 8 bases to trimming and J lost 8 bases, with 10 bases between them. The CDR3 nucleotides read TGTGCCAGCGGAGAGCTCTATGAGCAGTTCTTC. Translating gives CASGELYEQFF.